What follows are 3 T cell receptor beta chains derived from one specimen sequenced in a study of glioma-infiltrating T cells after dendritic cell vaccination. This table comes from immunoSEQ multiplex PCR, and its TCRdb copy is limited to in-frame clones, with some not included. The sample consists of about 76,000 clones, more than 75% of them appearing once. Time point given: after dendritic cell vaccination, including at tumor progression/relapse. The input for sequencing was blood, taken after dendritic cell vaccination. These receptor sequences come from a human donor with glioblastoma.

This chain uses TRBV5-5 with TRBJ2-1, with 9 bases identical to TRBD2. The length of the CDR3 is 18 residues. The trim removed 4 bases at V and 4 bases at J, leaving 15 bases unmatched. Germline V gene sequence: CDR1 SGHKS, CDR2 YYEKEE (reference sequence). In nucleotides, the CDR3 is TGTGCCAGCAGCCAAACTATTAGTAGCGGGGGAATGTACAATGAGCAGTTCTTC. Translating gives CASSQTISSGGMYNEQFF.

The chain links TRBV2 to TRBJ2-2; 9 nucleotides match TRBD1. Germline V gene data show CDR1 as SNHLY and CDR2 as FYNNEI. The CDR3 sequence is 15 residues long. V lost 11 bases to trimming and J lost 2 bases; unmatched junction nucleotides: 9. The CDR3 DNA reads as TGTGCCTTACGCAAGACAGGGGGTAACACCGGGGAGCTGTTTTTT. Translation: CALRKTGGNTGELFF.

The V and J genes are TRBV11-2 and TRBJ2-7; D might be TRBD2 (6 bases). CDR1 is SGHAT, CDR2 FQNNGV, per germline. Deletions cut 4 bases from V and 3 bases from J, with 16 bases between. The CDR3 runs 15 residues. The CDR3 sequence is CASSSLGKGGYEQYF. The CDR3 nucleotides read TGTGCCAGCAGCTCCCTTGGTAAGGGAGGCTACGAGCAGTACTTC.